The sequence of this TCR beta chain was determined in a study of blood T cell repertoires in COVID-19. Study-level background: COVID-19 samples from acute and convalescent phases originated in the United States, Italy and Spain. T cells, B-cell-depleted T cells, or PBMCs provided the cDNA or gDNA that served as material.

TCRdb keeps only in-frame clones here, not all; method: immunoSEQ multiplex PCR. The sample lists more than 110,000 clones, roughly 86% occurring once. Germline CDR1 reads SEHNR; CDR2 reads FQNEAQ (reference sequence). This CDR3 is 15 amino acids long. The V segment lost 4 bases and the J segment 2 bases; nucleotides outside the gene matches: 5. Sequencing used peripheral blood. The V call is TRBV7-9, the J call TRBJ1-3; 7 bases align to TRBD1. The source is a human donor in a cohort sampled during active COVID-19. The CDR3 is CASSSRQGTGNTIYF. The CDR3 DNA reads as TGTGCCAGCAGCTCGAGACAGGGCACTGGAAACACCATATATTTT. The full variable domain, with the rest looked up from reference TRBV7-9 and TRBJ1-3, is DTGVSQNPRHKITKRGQNVTFRCDPISEHNRLYWYRQTLGQGPEFLTYFQNEAQLEKSRLLSDRFSAERPKGSFSTLEIQRTEQGDSAMYLCASSSRQGTGNTIYFGEGSWLTVV.